This is a list of T cell receptor beta chains from one sample in a study of blood T cell repertoires in COVID-19. Data came from immunoSEQ multiplex PCR; TCRdb stores just in-frame clones and leaves some out. The data show around 290,000 clones, over 75% seen once. The sample was peripheral blood. Every receptor here comes from a woman between 45 and 65 years old who had recovered from COVID-19. The CDR3 runs from the conserved cysteine through the conserved F or W. A D gene is named only where the DNA matches it firmly. Clone size is stated in some rows and not others, as once, few, many or a class when expanded.

v_gene: TRBV19; j_gene: TRBJ2-4; d_gene: TRBD2; abundance: few; CDR3aa: CASSISRATSIKNIQYF; CDR3nt: TGTGCCAGTAGTATTTCCAGGGCGACTAGCATAAAAAACATTCAGTACTTC
v_gene: TRBV5-4; j_gene: TRBJ2-5; d_gene: .; abundance: .; CDR3aa: CASSLERSEETQYF; CDR3nt: TGTGCCAGCAGCTTGGAGCGGAGCGAAGAGACCCAGTACTTC
v_gene: TRBV6-5; j_gene: TRBJ2-1; d_gene: .; abundance: .; CDR3aa: CASSYGGMRISSEQFF; CDR3nt: TGTGCCAGCAGTTACGGAGGGATGAGGATCTCGAGTGAGCAGTTCTTC
v_gene: TRBV5-1; j_gene: TRBJ1-3; d_gene: .; abundance: .; CDR3aa: CASSLDGTGNTIYF; CDR3nt: TGCGCCAGCAGCTTGGACGGTACTGGAAACACCATATATTTT
v_gene: TRBV30; j_gene: TRBJ1-5; d_gene: .; abundance: .; CDR3aa: CAWSPTTVGPQHF; CDR3nt: TGTGCCTGGAGTCCTACTACGGTCGGGCCCCAGCATTTT
v_gene: TRBV6-5; j_gene: TRBJ1-5; d_gene: .; abundance: .; CDR3aa: CAARRDSNQPQHF; CDR3nt: TGTGCCGCCCGGCGGGATAGCAATCAGCCCCAGCATTTT
v_gene: TRBV5-1; j_gene: TRBJ1-4; d_gene: .; abundance: .; CDR3aa: CASRPTGITNEKLFF; CDR3nt: TGCGCCAGCAGACCCACGGGAATAACTAATGAAAAACTGTTTTTT
v_gene: TRBV6-5; j_gene: TRBJ1-2; d_gene: TRBD1; abundance: .; CDR3aa: CASSYLKTGGLGYTF; CDR3nt: TGTGCCAGCAGTTACCTAAAGACAGGGGGCTTAGGCTACACCTTC
v_gene: TRBV3-1/TRBV3-2; j_gene: TRBJ1-2; d_gene: TRBD1; abundance: .; CDR3aa: CASSQRDRALGGYTF; CDR3nt: TGTGCCAGCAGCCAGAGGGACAGGGCATTGGGTGGCTACACCTTC
v_gene: TRBV5-4; j_gene: TRBJ2-1; d_gene: TRBD2; abundance: .; CDR3aa: CASSLGLAGDNEQFF; CDR3nt: TGTGCCAGCAGCTTGGGACTAGCGGGGGACAATGAGCAGTTCTTC
v_gene: TRBV28; j_gene: TRBJ2-2; d_gene: TRBD2; abundance: .; CDR3aa: CASSLALGLAGAWSANTGELFF; CDR3nt: TGTGCCAGCAGTTTGGCATTGGGACTAGCGGGAGCTTGGTCCGCGAACACCGGGGAGCTGTTTTTT
v_gene: TRBV10-1; j_gene: TRBJ1-3; d_gene: TRBD1; abundance: .; CDR3aa: CASRDRDRAGGNTIYF; CDR3nt: TGCGCCAGCAGGGACCGGGACAGGGCCGGAGGAAACACCATATATTTT
v_gene: TRBV2; j_gene: TRBJ2-1; d_gene: .; abundance: .; CDR3aa: CASSALTMNEQFF; CDR3nt: TGTGCCAGCAGTGCACTAACGATGAATGAGCAGTTCTTC
v_gene: TRBV2; j_gene: TRBJ1-2; d_gene: TRBD1; abundance: .; CDR3aa: CASSVDRGYGYTF; CDR3nt: TGTGCCAGCAGTGTGGACAGGGGTTATGGCTACACCTTC
v_gene: TRBV7-8; j_gene: TRBJ2-3; d_gene: TRBD2; abundance: .; CDR3aa: CASSLWTSGTDTQYF; CDR3nt: TGTGCCAGCAGCTTATGGACTAGCGGCACAGATACGCAGTATTTT
v_gene: TRBV28; j_gene: TRBJ2-7; d_gene: TRBD2; abundance: .; CDR3aa: CASLRASGSYEQYF; CDR3nt: TGTGCCAGCCTCCGAGCTAGCGGGTCCTACGAGCAGTACTTC
v_gene: TRBV3-1/TRBV3-2; j_gene: TRBJ2-5; d_gene: TRBD2; abundance: .; CDR3aa: CASSLGTSLRETQYF; CDR3nt: TGTGCCAGCAGCTTGGGGACTAGCTTACGAGAGACCCAGTACTTC
v_gene: TRBV19; j_gene: TRBJ2-1; d_gene: .; abundance: few; CDR3aa: CASSIGGFNEQFF; CDR3nt: TGTGCCAGTAGTATCGGGGGTTTCAATGAGCAGTTCTTC
v_gene: TRBV28; j_gene: TRBJ1-6; d_gene: .; abundance: few; CDR3aa: CASSLGGAAPLHF; CDR3nt: TGTGCCAGCAGCCTAGGGGGTGCGGCACCCCTCCACTTT
v_gene: TRBV19; j_gene: TRBJ1-1; d_gene: .; abundance: .; CDR3aa: CASSEMAWNTEAFF; CDR3nt: TGTGCCAGTAGTGAAATGGCCTGGAACACTGAAGCTTTCTTT
v_gene: TRBV4-3; j_gene: TRBJ2-4; d_gene: .; abundance: .; CDR3aa: CASSPVWGVAKNIQYF; CDR3nt: TGCGCCAGCAGCCCCGTTTGGGGGGTAGCCAAAAACATTCAGTACTTC
v_gene: TRBV6-5; j_gene: TRBJ2-3; d_gene: TRBD2; abundance: .; CDR3aa: CASNRGVGDTQYF; CDR3nt: TGTGCCAGCAACCGGGGGGTAGGGGATACGCAGTATTTT
v_gene: TRBV7-8; j_gene: TRBJ2-1; d_gene: .; abundance: .; CDR3aa: CASSLERRNEQFF; CDR3nt: TGTGCCAGCAGCTTAGAGAGGAGGAATGAGCAGTTCTTC
v_gene: TRBV28; j_gene: TRBJ1-2; d_gene: .; abundance: .; CDR3aa: CASTPSPANYGYTF; CDR3nt: TGTGCCAGCACCCCCTCGCCAGCTAACTATGGCTACACCTTC
v_gene: TRBV30; j_gene: TRBJ2-7; d_gene: TRBD2; abundance: .; CDR3aa: CAWSARTSGRALREQYF; CDR3nt: TGTGCCTGGAGTGCCCGGACTAGCGGGAGGGCCTTACGCGAGCAGTACTTC
v_gene: TRBV6-1; j_gene: TRBJ1-3; d_gene: .; abundance: .; CDR3aa: CASSDYRGGRAGNTIYF; CDR3nt: TGTGCCAGCAGTGATTATAGGGGGGGCCGGGCTGGAAACACCATATATTTT
v_gene: TRBV5-1; j_gene: TRBJ2-1; d_gene: TRBD2; abundance: .; CDR3aa: CASSLRSASGSGTYNEQFF; CDR3nt: TGCGCCAGCAGCTTGAGGTCAGCTAGCGGGAGCGGCACCTACAATGAGCAGTTCTTC
v_gene: TRBV7-9; j_gene: TRBJ2-7; d_gene: TRBD2; abundance: .; CDR3aa: CASSLGGLSYEQYF; CDR3nt: TGTGCCAGCAGCTTGGGGGGGTTATCCTACGAGCAGTACTTC
v_gene: TRBV3-1/TRBV3-2; j_gene: TRBJ2-7; d_gene: .; abundance: .; CDR3aa: CASSRTDEQYF; CDR3nt: TGTGCCAGCAGCCGGACAGATGAGCAGTACTTC
v_gene: TRBV20-1; j_gene: TRBJ1-2; d_gene: .; abundance: .; CDR3aa: CSASEWGVPLGYTF; CDR3nt: TGCAGTGCTAGTGAGTGGGGCGTTCCCCTTGGCTACACCTTC
v_gene: TRBV7-5; j_gene: TRBJ1-5; d_gene: .; abundance: .; CDR3aa: CARSHHQNSNQPQHF; CDR3nt: TGTGCCAGAAGCCACCACCAGAATAGCAATCAGCCCCAGCATTTT
v_gene: TRBV6-2/TRBV6-3; j_gene: TRBJ1-2; d_gene: TRBD1; abundance: .; CDR3aa: CASSYDRVAGYTF; CDR3nt: TGTGCCAGCAGTTACGACAGGGTAGCTGGCTACACCTTC
v_gene: TRBV19; j_gene: TRBJ1-6; d_gene: TRBD1; abundance: .; CDR3aa: CASSPIGTAANSPLHF; CDR3nt: TGTGCCAGTAGCCCCATCGGGACAGCTGCGAATTCACCCCTCCACTTT
v_gene: TRBV5-1; j_gene: TRBJ2-5; d_gene: .; abundance: .; CDR3aa: CASRADPGLRQETQYF; CDR3nt: TGCGCCAGCAGAGCTGACCCGGGACTGAGACAAGAGACCCAGTACTTC
v_gene: TRBV6-2/TRBV6-3; j_gene: TRBJ2-1; d_gene: .; abundance: .; CDR3aa: CASSYRTVNHEQFF; CDR3nt: TGTGCCAGCAGTTACCGGACAGTCAACCATGAGCAGTTCTTC
v_gene: TRBV4-1; j_gene: TRBJ2-1; d_gene: TRBD2; abundance: .; CDR3aa: CASSPSAGPRGRNEQFF; CDR3nt: TGCGCCAGCAGCCCGTCAGCGGGGCCGAGAGGTCGCAATGAGCAGTTCTTC
v_gene: TRBV7-2; j_gene: TRBJ2-1; d_gene: .; abundance: .; CDR3aa: CASSLPTRDEQFF; CDR3nt: TGTGCCAGCAGCTTGCCGACTCGAGATGAGCAGTTCTTC
v_gene: TRBV19; j_gene: TRBJ1-5; d_gene: .; abundance: .; CDR3aa: CASSPYSNQPQHF; CDR3nt: TGTGCCAGTAGTCCGTATAGCAATCAGCCCCAGCATTTT
v_gene: TRBV14; j_gene: TRBJ2-1; d_gene: TRBD2; abundance: .; CDR3aa: CASSPLGGGGSYNEQFF; CDR3nt: TGTGCCAGCAGCCCTCTGGGAGGCGGGGGGTCCTACAATGAGCAGTTCTTC
v_gene: TRBV7-2; j_gene: TRBJ1-4; d_gene: .; abundance: once; CDR3aa: CASSPNPGILVKLFF; CDR3nt: TGTGCCAGCAGCCCAAACCCAGGGATCCTGGTCAAACTGTTTTTT
v_gene: TRBV2; j_gene: TRBJ1-5; d_gene: TRBD1; abundance: few; CDR3aa: CASKAGTGVQPQHF; CDR3nt: TGTGCCAGCAAGGCCGGGACAGGGGTTCAGCCCCAGCATTTT
v_gene: TRBV5-1; j_gene: TRBJ2-3; d_gene: TRBD1; abundance: .; CDR3aa: CASREGAGSTDTQYF; CDR3nt: TGCGCCAGCAGAGAGGGGGCTGGTAGCACAGATACGCAGTATTTT
v_gene: TRBV27; j_gene: TRBJ2-6; d_gene: TRBD1; abundance: .; CDR3aa: CASSPGTGSSGANVLTF; CDR3nt: TGTGCCAGCAGTCCGGGGACAGGTAGCTCTGGGGCCAACGTCCTGACTTTC
v_gene: TRBV28; j_gene: TRBJ2-3; d_gene: TRBD1; abundance: .; CDR3aa: CASSSPADRASQYF; CDR3nt: TGTGCCAGCAGTTCACCAGCGGACAGGGCTTCGCAGTATTTT
v_gene: TRBV20-1; j_gene: TRBJ2-7; d_gene: TRBD1; abundance: .; CDR3aa: CSASLTGNEQYF; CDR3nt: TGCAGTGCGAGTTTGACAGGGAACGAGCAGTACTTC
v_gene: TRBV4-2; j_gene: TRBJ1-2; d_gene: .; abundance: .; CDR3aa: CASSQDFRARGYTF; CDR3nt: TGTGCCAGCAGCCAAGATTTCAGGGCGAGGGGCTACACCTTC
v_gene: TRBV6-5; j_gene: TRBJ2-4; d_gene: TRBD2; abundance: .; CDR3aa: CASRRRGGENIQYF; CDR3nt: TGTGCCAGCAGACGCCGGGGGGGAGAAAACATTCAGTACTTC
v_gene: TRBV29-1; j_gene: TRBJ1-1; d_gene: .; abundance: once; CDR3aa: CSVEDHSRGMVF; CDR3nt: TGCAGCGTTGAAGATCATTCGCGCGGGATGGTCTTT
v_gene: TRBV9; j_gene: TRBJ1-4; d_gene: .; abundance: .; CDR3aa: CASSVGTSQTNEKLFF; CDR3nt: TGTGCCAGCAGCGTAGGTACCAGTCAAACTAATGAAAAACTGTTTTTT
v_gene: TRBV29-1; j_gene: TRBJ1-4; d_gene: TRBD1; abundance: .; CDR3aa: CSVNTGDREKLFF; CDR3nt: TGCAGCGTGAATACAGGGGACAGGGAAAAACTGTTTTTT
v_gene: TRBV7-2; j_gene: TRBJ2-3; d_gene: TRBD2; abundance: .; CDR3aa: CASSLLGLAGGWDTQYF; CDR3nt: TGTGCCAGCAGCTTACTGGGGCTAGCGGGAGGGTGGGATACGCAGTATTTT
v_gene: TRBV5-5; j_gene: TRBJ2-7; d_gene: TRBD1; abundance: .; CDR3aa: CASSDRGKGAHEQYF; CDR3nt: TGTGCCAGCAGCGACAGGGGGAAAGGGGCCCACGAGCAGTACTTC
v_gene: TRBV28; j_gene: TRBJ1-1; d_gene: TRBD1; abundance: .; CDR3aa: CASYTRTGAAAGNTEAFF; CDR3nt: TGTGCCAGCTATACCCGGACAGGGGCCGCTGCCGGGAACACTGAAGCTTTCTTT
v_gene: TRBV19; j_gene: TRBJ1-2; d_gene: .; abundance: .; CDR3aa: CASTQDYGYTF; CDR3nt: TGTGCCAGCACACAGGATTATGGCTACACCTTC
v_gene: TRBV20-1; j_gene: TRBJ1-1; d_gene: .; abundance: .; CDR3aa: CSASVPSFAVAFF; CDR3nt: TGCAGTGCTAGTGTTCCCTCCTTTGCGGTAGCTTTCTTT
v_gene: TRBV7-2; j_gene: TRBJ1-1; d_gene: .; abundance: .; CDR3aa: CASSRDTVNTEAFF; CDR3nt: TGTGCCAGCAGCCGCGACACGGTGAACACTGAAGCTTTCTTT
v_gene: TRBV4-2; j_gene: TRBJ2-3; d_gene: TRBD2; abundance: .; CDR3aa: CASSQVSGEDTQYF; CDR3nt: TGTGCCAGCAGCCAGGTTAGCGGGGAGGATACGCAGTATTTT
v_gene: TRBV5-1; j_gene: TRBJ1-1; d_gene: .; abundance: .; CDR3aa: CASSLRGPKRSGNTEAFF; CDR3nt: TGCGCCAGCAGCTTGCGCGGCCCGAAGAGGTCGGGGAACACTGAAGCTTTCTTT
v_gene: TRBV24-1; j_gene: TRBJ1-1; d_gene: TRBD1; abundance: .; CDR3aa: CATSEGTGHTEAFF; CDR3nt: TGTGCCACCAGTGAGGGGACAGGGCACACTGAAGCTTTCTTT